Each of the 16 T cell receptor beta chains below was sequenced from the same sample in a study of cytomegalovirus exposure and HLA in healthy donors. Primers included in the PCR were 60 Vbeta and 13 Jbeta primers. Sequencing used immunoSEQ multiplex PCR; TCRdb keeps in-frame clones, though not all of them. This table has 90,000 to 150,000 clones, roughly 78% appearing once. The sequenced material came from PBMCs. All receptors derive from a woman aged 25 to 45 in good health and CMV-seropositive.

V is TRBV27 and J is TRBJ2-7; 7 nucleotides align to TRBD1. J lost 4 bases, V lost 3 bases, and 6 bases had no gene match. Germline CDR1 is MNHEY and CDR2 is SMNVEV (reference sequence). CDR3 length: 14 residues. CDR3 sequence reads: CASSLGRGPYEQYF. The CDR3 region has the DNA TGTGCCAGCAGTTTGGGTAGGGGGCCTTACGAGCAGTACTTC.

The CDR3 DNA reads as TGCGCCAGCAGATCCGGACAGGAGCTTTATGGCTACACCTTC. Translation gives CASRSGQELYGYTF. This chain uses TRBV5-1 with TRBJ1-2; the match to TRBD1 covers 7 bases. Germline V CDR1 and CDR2: SGHRS, YFSETQ. CDR3 length: 14 residues. The J segment lost 5 bases and the V segment lost 5 bases, leaving 9 bases of the junction unmatched.

V gene TRBV4-1 combines with J gene TRBJ2-2, with TRBD2 identical over 11 bases. The CDR3 contains 17 residues. Germline V gives CDR1 MGHRA, CDR2 YSYEKL. V was pared by 3 bases and J by 5 bases, with 8 bases of the junction left unmatched. The CDR3 is CASSQTSGALRTGELFF. CDR3 in DNA: TGCGCCAGCAGCCAGACTAGCGGGGCCCTACGTACCGGGGAGCTGTTTTTT.

This chain uses TRBV15 with TRBJ1-3, with a weak D call TRBD1 (6 bases). V was pared by 0 bases and J by 2 bases, with 14 bases between. In germline, CDR1 is LNHNV, CDR2 YYDKDF (reference sequence). The CDR3 is 17 amino acids. DNA for the CDR3: TGTGCCACCAGCAGAGATAGGGGGACGGGGCCTGGAAACACCATATATTTT. This codes for CATSRDRGTGPGNTIYF.

This CDR3 reads CASSFRDFKSYGYTF. CDR3 coding DNA: TGTGCCAGCAGCTTCCGGGACTTCAAAAGCTATGGCTACACCTTC. V is TRBV7-9 and J is TRBJ1-2; D might be TRBD1 (5 bases). Germline CDR1 SEHNR, CDR2 FQNEAQ (reference sequence). The CDR3 is made up of 15 amino acids. V dropped 3 bases and J dropped 4 bases, with 15 bases sitting between them.

This clone was detected once. The chain uses TRBV10-3 and TRBJ2-7, with D perhaps TRBD1 (6 bases). V was trimmed by 0 bases and J by 6 bases, leaving 12 bases between them. The CDR3 is 14 amino acids. Germline V gene lookup returns CDR1 ENHRY and CDR2 SYGVKD. Here the CDR3 DNA reads TGTGCCATCAGTGAGTCTGCAGGGGCGGCCGAGCAGTACTTC. Amino acid sequence: CAISESAGAAEQYF.

The J gene is TRBJ1-6, the V gene TRBV28, with D perhaps TRBD1 (5 bases). The CDR3 is made up of 14 amino acids. V gave up 6 bases and J gave up 7 bases, with 13 bases separating them. CDR1 and CDR2 (germline): MDHEN, SYDVKM. The CDR3 DNA sequence: TGTGCCAGCAGGGACACAGGTGCCAATTCACCCCTCCACTTT. Its translation is CASRDTGANSPLHF. Using reference TRBV28 and TRBJ1-6 for the parts outside the CDR3, the full variable domain is DVKVTQSSRYLVKRTGEKVFLECVQDMDHENMFWYRQDPGLGLRLIYFSYDVKMKEKGDIPEGYSVSREKKERFSLILESASTNQTSMYLCASRDTGANSPLHFGNGTRLTVT.

V gene TRBV7-6 combines with J gene TRBJ2-7, with 10 positions matching TRBD2. The germline V gene encodes CDR1 SGHVS and CDR2 FNYEAQ. The CDR3 is made up of 15 amino acids. The ends lost 3 bases at V and 3 bases at J; junction bases unmatched: 5. The CDR3 region has the DNA TGTGCCAGCAGCTTCAGCGAGCGGGGGGGCTACGAGCAGTACTTC. Its translation: CASSFSERGGYEQYF.

The chain has TRBV5-1 and TRBJ2-5; 9 nucleotides line up with TRBD1. The CDR3 is 16 residues long. Germline V gene sequence: CDR1 SGHRS, CDR2 YFSETQ. The trim removed 4 bases at V and 4 bases at J, leaving 11 bases unmatched. In nucleotides, the CDR3 is TGCGCCAGCAGCCAAGGGACAGGGTATCCGGGAGAGACCCAGTACTTC. It encodes CASSQGTGYPGETQYF.

The V and J genes are TRBV28 and TRBJ1-6; 7 nucleotides align to TRBD1. The germline V gene encodes CDR1 MDHEN and CDR2 SYDVKM. The V segment lost 1 base and the J segment 7 bases; nucleotides outside the gene matches: 10. The CDR3 runs to 17 residues. CDR3 amino acids: CASSLSVLGQENSPLHF. The DNA for the CDR3 is TGTGCCAGCAGTTTATCGGTTCTTGGACAGGAAAATTCACCCCTCCACTTT.

V gene TRBV5-4 combines with J gene TRBJ2-7; D is possibly TRBD1 (6 bases). Trimming removed 5 bases at V and 0 bases at J, with 12 bases between. From germline, CDR1 is SGHNT and CDR2 YYREEE (reference sequence). The CDR3 loop spans 14 amino acids. The CDR3 DNA follows: TGTGCCAGCAGTTACGGGACATACTCCTACGAGCAGTACTTC. This sequence encodes CASSYGTYSYEQYF.

J is TRBJ1-2 and V is TRBV19, with D unresolved. Germline assignment: CDR1 LNHDA and CDR2 SQIVND (reference sequence). This CDR3 spans 14 amino acids. V dropped 2 bases and J dropped 3 bases, with 10 bases sitting between them. CDR3 loop: CASSISGRDYGYTF. As DNA, the CDR3 is TGTGCCAGTAGTATATCCGGCCGGGACTATGGCTACACCTTC.

The chain employs TRBV9 and TRBJ1-1, with D perhaps matching TRBD1 (5 bases). CDR1 is SGDLS, CDR2 YYNGEE, per germline. The CDR3 loop spans 13 amino acids. V was clipped by 4 bases and J by 4 bases, with 11 bases between them. CDR3 sequence reads: CASSPQGGTEAFF. CDR3 DNA: TGTGCCAGCAGCCCGCAGGGTGGCACTGAAGCTTTCTTT.

The chain is built from TRBV6-1 and TRBJ2-1, with 9 positions matching TRBD2. The CDR3 totals 18 residues. With 1 base clipped from V and 1 base from J, the junction kept 8 bases outside the gene matches. Germline values: CDR1 MNHNS, CDR2 SASEGT. CDR3 in amino acids: CASSEGSGGAGSYNEQFF. The CDR3 nucleotides are TGTGCCAGCAGTGAAGGTAGCGGGGGAGCTGGGTCCTACAATGAGCAGTTCTTC.

This chain links TRBV28 with TRBJ1-1; 10 bases fit TRBD1. V shed 6 bases and J 4 bases; nucleotides not matched to a gene: 8. The CDR3 is 15 amino acids. CDR1 is MDHEN, CDR2 SYDVKM, per germline. CDR3: CASRDRGMFRTEAFF. CDR3 bases: TGTGCCAGCAGGGACAGGGGGATGTTTCGCACTGAAGCTTTCTTT.

The J gene is TRBJ1-3, the V gene TRBV4-3, with D unclear. V dropped 0 bases and J dropped 0 bases, with 6 bases sitting between them. The germline gives CDR1 LGHNA, CDR2 YSLEER. The CDR3 has 15 amino acids. CDR3 region: CASSQDTSSGNTIYF. CDR3 sequence (DNA): TGCGCCAGCAGCCAAGATACAAGCTCTGGAAACACCATATATTTT.